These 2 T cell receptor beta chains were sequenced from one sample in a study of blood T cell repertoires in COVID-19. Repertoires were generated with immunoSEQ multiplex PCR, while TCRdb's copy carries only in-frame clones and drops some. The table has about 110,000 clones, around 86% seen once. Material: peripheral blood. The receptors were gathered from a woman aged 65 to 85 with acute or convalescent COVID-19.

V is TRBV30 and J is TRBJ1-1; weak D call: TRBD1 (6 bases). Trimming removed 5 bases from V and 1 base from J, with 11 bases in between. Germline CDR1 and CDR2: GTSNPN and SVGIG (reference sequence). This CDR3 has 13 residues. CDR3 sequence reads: CAWGGLTNTEAFF. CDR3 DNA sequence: TGTGCCTGGGGGGGGCTTACGAACACTGAAGCTTTCTTT.

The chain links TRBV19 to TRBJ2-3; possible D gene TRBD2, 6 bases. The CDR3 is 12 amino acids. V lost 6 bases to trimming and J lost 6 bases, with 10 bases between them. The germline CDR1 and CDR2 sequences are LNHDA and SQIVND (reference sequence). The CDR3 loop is CASRGLGDTQYF. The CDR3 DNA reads TGTGCCAGTAGGGGACTTGGGGATACGCAGTATTTT.